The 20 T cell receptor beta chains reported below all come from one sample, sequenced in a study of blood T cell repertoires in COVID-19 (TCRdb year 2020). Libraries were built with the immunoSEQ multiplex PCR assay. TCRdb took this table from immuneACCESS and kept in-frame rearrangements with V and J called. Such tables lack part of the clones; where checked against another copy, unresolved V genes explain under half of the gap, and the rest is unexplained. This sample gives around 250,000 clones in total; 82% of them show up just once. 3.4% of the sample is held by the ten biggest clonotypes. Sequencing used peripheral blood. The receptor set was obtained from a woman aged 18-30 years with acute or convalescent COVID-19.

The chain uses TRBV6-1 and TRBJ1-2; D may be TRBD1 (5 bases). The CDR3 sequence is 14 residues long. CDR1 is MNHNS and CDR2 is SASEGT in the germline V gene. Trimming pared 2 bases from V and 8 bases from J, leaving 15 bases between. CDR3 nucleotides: TGTGCCAGCAGTGAATGGGGACCGGGACTCGGCTACACCTTC. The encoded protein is CASSEWGPGLGYTF.

This CDR3 is CASSLGTGLAGAADTQYF. The CDR3 region has the DNA TGTGCCAGCAGCTTGGGGACGGGCCTAGCGGGAGCGGCGGATACGCAGTATTTT. V gene TRBV7-2 combines with J gene TRBJ2-3, with TRBD2 identical over 10 bases. With 3 bases clipped from V and 6 bases from J, the junction kept 15 bases outside the gene matches. CDR1 is SGHTA, CDR2 FQGNSA, per germline. The CDR3 contains 18 residues.

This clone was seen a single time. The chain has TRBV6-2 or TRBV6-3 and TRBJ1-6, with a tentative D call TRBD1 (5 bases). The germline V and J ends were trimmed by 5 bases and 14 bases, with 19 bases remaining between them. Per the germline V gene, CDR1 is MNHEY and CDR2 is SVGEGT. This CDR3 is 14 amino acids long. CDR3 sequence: CASSRNAGVLALHF. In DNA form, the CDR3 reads TGTGCCAGCAGTCGGAATGCGGGGGTATTGGCCCTCCACTTT.

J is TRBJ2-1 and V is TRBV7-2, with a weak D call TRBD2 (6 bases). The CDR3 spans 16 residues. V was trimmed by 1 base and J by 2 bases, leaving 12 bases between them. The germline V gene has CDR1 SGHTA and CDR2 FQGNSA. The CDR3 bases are TGTGCCAGCAGCTTAGTTGGGGGAGGAACCTACAATGAGCAGTTCTTC. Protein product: CASSLVGGGTYNEQFF.

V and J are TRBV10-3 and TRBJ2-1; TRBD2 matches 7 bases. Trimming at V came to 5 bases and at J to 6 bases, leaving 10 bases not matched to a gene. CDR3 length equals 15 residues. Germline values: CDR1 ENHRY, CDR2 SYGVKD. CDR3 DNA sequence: TGTGCCATCAGTATCCCCCGGGACTACCCCAATGAGCAGTTCTTC. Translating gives CAISIPRDYPNEQFF.

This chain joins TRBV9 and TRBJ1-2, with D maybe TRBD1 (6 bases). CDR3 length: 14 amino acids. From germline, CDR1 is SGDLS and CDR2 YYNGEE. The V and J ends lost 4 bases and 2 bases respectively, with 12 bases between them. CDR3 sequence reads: CASSSDSMNYGYTF. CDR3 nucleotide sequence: TGTGCCAGCAGCTCGGACAGCATGAACTATGGCTACACCTTC.

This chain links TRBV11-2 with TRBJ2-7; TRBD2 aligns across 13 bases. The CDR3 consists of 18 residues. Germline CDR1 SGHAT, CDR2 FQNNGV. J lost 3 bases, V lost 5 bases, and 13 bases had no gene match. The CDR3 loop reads CASSLVGPTSGRFYEQYF. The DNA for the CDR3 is TGTGCCAGCAGCCTAGTAGGCCCGACTAGCGGGAGGTTCTACGAGCAGTACTTC.

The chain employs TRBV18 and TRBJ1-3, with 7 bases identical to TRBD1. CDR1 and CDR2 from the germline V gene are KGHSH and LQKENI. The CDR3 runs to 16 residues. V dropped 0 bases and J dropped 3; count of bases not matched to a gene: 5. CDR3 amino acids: CASSPPGGADGNTIYF. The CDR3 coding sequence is TGTGCCAGCTCACCACCAGGGGGCGCGGATGGAAACACCATATATTTT.

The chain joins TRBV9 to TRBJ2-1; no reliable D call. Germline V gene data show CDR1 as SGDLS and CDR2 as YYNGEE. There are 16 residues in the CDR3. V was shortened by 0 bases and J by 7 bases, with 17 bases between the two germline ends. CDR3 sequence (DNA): TGTGCCAGCAGCGTAGTTCCGAGCGAAACGAGAAATGAGCAGTTCTTC. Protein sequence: CASSVVPSETRNEQFF.

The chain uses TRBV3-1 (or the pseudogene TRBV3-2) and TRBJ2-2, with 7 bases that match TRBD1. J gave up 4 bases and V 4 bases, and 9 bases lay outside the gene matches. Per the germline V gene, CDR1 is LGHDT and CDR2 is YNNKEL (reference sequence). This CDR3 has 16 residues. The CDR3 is CASSPGVNRGTGELFF. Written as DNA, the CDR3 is TGTGCCAGCAGCCCCGGGGTTAACAGGGGCACCGGGGAGCTGTTTTTT.

CDR3 bases: TGCGCCAGCAGCCAAGAGGGGCAGTTTGGTCAGCCCCAGCATTTT. Translation gives CASSQEGQFGQPQHF. The chain is built from TRBV4-3 and TRBJ1-5; D may be TRBD1 (5 bases). Trimming took off 0 bases at V and 6 bases at J, with 12 bases between the two ends. The germline V gene has CDR1 LGHNA and CDR2 YSLEER. The CDR3 extends over 15 amino acids.

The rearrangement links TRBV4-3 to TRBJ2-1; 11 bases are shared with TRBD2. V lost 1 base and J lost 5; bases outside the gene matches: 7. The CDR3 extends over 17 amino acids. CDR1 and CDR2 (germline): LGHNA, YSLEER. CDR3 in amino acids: CASSQARGLAGDNEQFF. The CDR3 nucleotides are TGCGCCAGCAGCCAAGCTAGAGGACTAGCGGGTGACAATGAGCAGTTCTTC.

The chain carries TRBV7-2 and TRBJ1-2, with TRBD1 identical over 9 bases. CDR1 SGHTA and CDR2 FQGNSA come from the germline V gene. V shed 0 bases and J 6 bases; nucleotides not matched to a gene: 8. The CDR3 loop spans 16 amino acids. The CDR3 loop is CASSLAGWTGADGYTF. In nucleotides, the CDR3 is TGTGCCAGCAGCTTAGCGGGATGGACAGGGGCCGATGGCTACACCTTC.

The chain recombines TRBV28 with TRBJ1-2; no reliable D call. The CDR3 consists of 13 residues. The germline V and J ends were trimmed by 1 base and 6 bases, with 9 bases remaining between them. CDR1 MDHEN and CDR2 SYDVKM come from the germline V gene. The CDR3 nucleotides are TGTGCCAGCAGTTTATCGGCAGGCCATGGCTACACCTTC. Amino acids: CASSLSAGHGYTF.

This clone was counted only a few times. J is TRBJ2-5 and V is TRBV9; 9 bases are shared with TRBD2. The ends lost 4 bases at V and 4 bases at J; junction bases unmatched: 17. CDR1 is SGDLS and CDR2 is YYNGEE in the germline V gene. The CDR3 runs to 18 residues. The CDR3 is CASSPRGSGLAVAETQYF. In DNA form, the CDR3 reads TGTGCCAGCAGCCCGCGGGGGTCGGGACTAGCAGTGGCAGAGACCCAGTACTTC.

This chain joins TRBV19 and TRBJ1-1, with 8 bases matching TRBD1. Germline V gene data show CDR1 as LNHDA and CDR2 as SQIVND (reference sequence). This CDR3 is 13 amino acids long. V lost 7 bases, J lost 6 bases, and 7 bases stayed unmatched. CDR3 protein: CASKRQGASEAFF. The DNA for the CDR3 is TGTGCCAGTAAACGCCAGGGGGCATCTGAAGCTTTCTTT.

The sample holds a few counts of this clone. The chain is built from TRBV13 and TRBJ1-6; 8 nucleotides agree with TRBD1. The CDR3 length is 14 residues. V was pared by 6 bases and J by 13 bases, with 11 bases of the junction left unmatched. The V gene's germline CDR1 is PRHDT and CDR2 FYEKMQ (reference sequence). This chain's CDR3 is CASSYGTGLWPLHF. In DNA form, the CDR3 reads TGTGCCAGCAGTTACGGGACAGGTCTTTGGCCCCTCCACTTT.

The CDR3, as DNA: TGTGCCAGCACTAAAAACAGGGGGAGGACTGAAGCTTTCTTT. Encoded protein: CASTKNRGRTEAFF. The chain couples TRBV13 to TRBJ1-1; TRBD1 matches 8 bases. With 7 bases clipped from V and 5 bases from J, the junction kept 9 bases outside the gene matches. CDR3 length: 14 residues. Germline V gives CDR1 PRHDT, CDR2 FYEKMQ (reference sequence).

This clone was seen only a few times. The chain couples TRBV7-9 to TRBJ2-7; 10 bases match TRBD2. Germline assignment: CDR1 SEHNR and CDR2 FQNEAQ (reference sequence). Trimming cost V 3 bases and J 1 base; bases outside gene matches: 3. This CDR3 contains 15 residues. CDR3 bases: TGTGCCAGCAGCTTGGGACTAGCGATGTCCTACGAGCAGTACTTC. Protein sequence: CASSLGLAMSYEQYF.

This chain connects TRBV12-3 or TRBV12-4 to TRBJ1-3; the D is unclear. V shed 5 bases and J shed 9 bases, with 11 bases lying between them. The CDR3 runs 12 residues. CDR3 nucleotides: TGTGCCAGCAGTACCATTGGAGCCACCATATATTTT. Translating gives CASSTIGATIYF.